This T cell receptor beta chain was identified in a study of shared clonotypes between healthy human individuals (dated by TCRdb to the early 2020s). Concerning the study at large: The cohort comprised a couple of women and three men aged 18 to 49 years. The study deeply sequenced blood TCR repertoires of about five healthy adults to estimate repertoire size and the extent of clonotype sharing between individuals. Leukapheresis yielded between about 0.9 and 8.9 billion PBMCs per donor. For each donor, CD4 naive and CD4 memory were each run on three plates, CD8 naive on two plates, and CD8 memory on one plate. Different laboratories and diverse techniques were used to prepare libraries and sequence TCR repertoires, to increase sequencing depth and limit assay-specific biases. On the study overall, not on this receptor specifically: Based on pairwise subsampling, the degree of clonotype sharing among donors was expected to be affected by sequencing depth. Incomplete sequencing was indicated by rarefaction of sorted-subset datasets, despite the large sequencing depth. Across a handful of donors, around 5% of naive CD4, approximately 3.6% of naive CD8, 2.3% of memory CD4, and 0.4% of memory CD8 clonotypes were shared. Because the study included only a small number of donors, the genetic and exposure-history diversity represented was limited. Clonotypes shared by all four sorted-subset donors showed higher generation probabilities than non-shared clonotypes. Sampling was restricted to blood, and TCR repertoires in tissue are likely to differ from TCR repertoires in blood. Estimated clonotype richness was generally larger for naive than for memory subsets.

At the junction V is shortened by 0 bases and J by 0 bases; bases outside the gene matches: 4. The CDR3 covers 16 residues, taking in both the cysteine and the phenylalanine. Just CDR3 DNA is preserved here, 48 bases in frame from base 1. The germline V gene (reference sequence) provides CDR1 SGHNT and CDR2 YYREEE. A note on this clone: Its binding antigen is unknown. Per-base qualities were not stored, and no clone one base away is much larger.

The donors were healthy, HIV-negative adults who had no recently reported acute infections or vaccinations. Every donor was a Caucasian adult living in Nashville, Tennessee, USA. CD4+ T cells were enriched through magnetic negative selection, after which naive cells were positively selected on CD45RA and the remaining negative fraction served as the memory subset. After blood collection by leukapheresis, PBMCs were isolated using Ficoll-Histopaque density gradient centrifugation and then cryopreserved in the vapor phase of liquid nitrogen. Analytical flow cytometry was used to check the purity and quantity of every magnetically sorted T cell population. Genomic DNA was isolated from every sorted fraction and measured by UV absorbance on a Nanodrop 2000c. TCR CDR3 regions were amplified from genomic DNA by multiplex PCR using the deep immunoSEQ assay. For each cell subset, the extracted genomic DNA was distributed evenly across all wells of several immunoSEQ 96-well plates, and each plate served as one replicate. Each replicate PCR for sorted subsets received around 0.2 ug genomic DNA, equal to some 32,000 T cell genomes. Purified libraries were measured with a Qubit 3.0 fluorometer, size-checked on a Bioanalyzer 2100, and measured again with the KAPA Library Quantification kit. A separate single-read 150-cycle Illumina NextSeq 550 flow cell was used to sequence each immunoSEQ 96-well plate. The study's own analysis went as follows. The immunoSEQ output contained only junctional sequences without quality scores, so filtering could not match that applied to full-length reads. To assign V/J genes and CDR3, sequences were annotated against IMGT germline references using PyIR, a Python wrapper for IgBLAST v1.9. Reads with weak V/J assignments (E-value above 1e-6), missing CDR3, stop codons, out-of-frame junctions, or ambiguous translated residues were removed. V3J clonotypes were defined by identical inferred V gene, J gene, and CDR3 amino acid sequence. Percentage overlap between repertoires was calculated by dividing the number of shared unique clonotypes by the size of the smaller repertoire. Repertoire richness was assessed with RTK rarefaction, the Chao1 estimator, and Recon v2.1 estimates of unobserved clonotypes. Generation probabilities were computed with OLGA for all TCRbeta clonotypes obtained by the gDNA method from several donors. Sourced from immuneACCESS, this table was stored by TCRdb with only in-frame sequences that have V and J called. A share of the clones is absent; for the studies checked, an unresolved V gene accounts for under half, and the remainder has no known explanation. That table gives V, J and clone size, and the DNA gave D and trimming. The sample table records over a million clones; approximately 98.5% of these occur just once. The ten largest make up 0.36% of the sample.

This receptor was obtained from a man between 25 and 39 years old in good health. Sequencing was carried out using naive CD4+ T cells sorted from blood. What this sample's cell subset or site label stands for: CD45RA+ positively selected. This chain joins TRBV5-4 to TRBJ2-3; 7 middle bases align to TRBD2. The CDR3 corresponds to CASSLGTGGSTDTQYF. The nucleotide sequence reads as follows: TGTGCCAGCAGCTTGGGTACGGGGGGTAGCACAGATACGCAGTATTTT.